This TCR beta chain comes out of a study of cytomegalovirus exposure and HLA in healthy donors. Per germline, CDR1 MGHDK and CDR2 SYGVNS. The CDR3 loop spans 13 amino acids. With V trimmed by 4 bases and J by 8 bases, 2 bases remained unmatched. Points on this clone: Its antigen is undetermined.

Overall study findings and caveats: Usually a TCR sequence was rare, but some public TCRs were found in many donors.

Both 60 Vbeta primers and 13 Jbeta primers went into the PCR. Profiled with immunoSEQ multiplex PCR; TCRdb holds only in-frame clones, not every one. The sample yields under 200,000 clones, approximately 67% seen once. The material sequenced was PBMCs. The J gene is TRBJ2-4, the V gene TRBV25-1; 10 bases fit TRBD2. The receptor was derived from a man aged 35-49 years in good health and CMV-seronegative. CDR3 residues: CASSAGLAYIQYF. The CDR3 bases are TGTGCCAGCAGTGCGGGACTAGCGTACATTCAGTACTTC.